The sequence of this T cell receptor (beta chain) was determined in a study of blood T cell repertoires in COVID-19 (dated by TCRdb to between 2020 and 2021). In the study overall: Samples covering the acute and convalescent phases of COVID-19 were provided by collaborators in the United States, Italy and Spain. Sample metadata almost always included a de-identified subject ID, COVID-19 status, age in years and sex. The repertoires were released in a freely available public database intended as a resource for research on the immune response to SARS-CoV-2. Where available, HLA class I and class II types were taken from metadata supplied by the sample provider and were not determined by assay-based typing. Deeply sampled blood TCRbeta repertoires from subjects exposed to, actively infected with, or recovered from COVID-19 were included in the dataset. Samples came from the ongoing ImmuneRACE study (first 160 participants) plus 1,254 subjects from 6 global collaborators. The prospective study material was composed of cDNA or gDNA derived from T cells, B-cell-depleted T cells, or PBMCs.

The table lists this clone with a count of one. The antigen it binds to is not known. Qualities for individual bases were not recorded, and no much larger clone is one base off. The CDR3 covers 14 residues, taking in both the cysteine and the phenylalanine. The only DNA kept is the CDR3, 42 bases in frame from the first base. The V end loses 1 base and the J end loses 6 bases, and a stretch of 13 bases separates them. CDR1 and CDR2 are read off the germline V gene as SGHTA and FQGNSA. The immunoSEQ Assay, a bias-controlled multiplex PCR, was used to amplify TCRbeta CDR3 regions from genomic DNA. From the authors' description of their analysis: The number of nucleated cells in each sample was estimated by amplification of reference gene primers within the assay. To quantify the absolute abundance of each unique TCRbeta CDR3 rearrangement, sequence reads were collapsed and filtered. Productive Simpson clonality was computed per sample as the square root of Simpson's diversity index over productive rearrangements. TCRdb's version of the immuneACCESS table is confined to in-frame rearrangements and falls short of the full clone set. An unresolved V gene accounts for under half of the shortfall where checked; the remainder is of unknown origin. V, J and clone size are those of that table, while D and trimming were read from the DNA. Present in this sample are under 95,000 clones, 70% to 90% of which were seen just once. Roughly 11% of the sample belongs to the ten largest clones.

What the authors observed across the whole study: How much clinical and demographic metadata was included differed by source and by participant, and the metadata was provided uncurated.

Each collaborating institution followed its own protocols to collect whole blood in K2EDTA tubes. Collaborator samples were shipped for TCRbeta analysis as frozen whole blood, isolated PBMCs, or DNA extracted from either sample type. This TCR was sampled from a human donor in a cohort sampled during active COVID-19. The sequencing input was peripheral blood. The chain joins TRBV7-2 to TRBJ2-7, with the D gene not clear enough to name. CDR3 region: CASSLGLGRTEQYF. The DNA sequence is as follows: TGTGCCAGCAGCTTAGGGCTTGGCAGAACCGAGCAGTACTTC.